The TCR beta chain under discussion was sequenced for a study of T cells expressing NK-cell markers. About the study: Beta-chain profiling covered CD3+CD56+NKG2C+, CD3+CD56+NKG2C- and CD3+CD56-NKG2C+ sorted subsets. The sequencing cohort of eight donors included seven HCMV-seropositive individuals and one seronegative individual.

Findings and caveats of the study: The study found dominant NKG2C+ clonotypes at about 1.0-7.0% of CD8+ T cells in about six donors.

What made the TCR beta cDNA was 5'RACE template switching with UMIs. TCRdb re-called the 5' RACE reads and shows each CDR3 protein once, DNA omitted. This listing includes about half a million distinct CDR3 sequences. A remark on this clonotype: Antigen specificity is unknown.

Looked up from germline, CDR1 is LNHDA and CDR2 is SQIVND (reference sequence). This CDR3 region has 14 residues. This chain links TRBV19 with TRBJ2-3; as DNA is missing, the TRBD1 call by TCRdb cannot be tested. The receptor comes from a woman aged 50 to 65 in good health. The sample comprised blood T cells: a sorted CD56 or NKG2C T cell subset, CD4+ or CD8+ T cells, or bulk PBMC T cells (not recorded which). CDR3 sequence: CASSIPGNRNTQYF.